This T cell receptor beta chain was sequenced in a study of blood T cell repertoires in COVID-19. On the study more broadly: Researchers got acute and convalescent COVID-19 samples from the United States, Italy and Spain. The cDNA or gDNA used as material had been derived from T cells, B-cell-depleted T cells, or PBMCs.

Original data processing: Researchers report that nucleated cell counts were estimated from reference gene primer amplification. The repertoire was sequenced with immunoSEQ multiplex PCR; TCRdb's copy has only in-frame clones and lacks some. The V and J calls and the clone size are those of that table, but D and trimming were determined from the DNA. The table shows some 47,000 clones, with 90% occurring only once. Germline V lookup: CDR1 MNHEY, CDR2 SMNVEV (reference sequence). With 0 bases removed from V and 6 bases from J, the gap between germline ends came to 9 bases. CDR3 size: 14 residues. The chain couples TRBV27 to TRBJ1-5; D possibly corresponds to TRBD1 (6 bases). Specimen: peripheral blood. This TCR was recovered from a man aged 70 or older with acute or convalescent COVID-19. This CDR3 reads CASSLSGGRQPQHF. The CDR3 coding sequence is TGTGCCAGCAGTTTATCCGGGGGGCGTCAGCCCCAGCATTTT.